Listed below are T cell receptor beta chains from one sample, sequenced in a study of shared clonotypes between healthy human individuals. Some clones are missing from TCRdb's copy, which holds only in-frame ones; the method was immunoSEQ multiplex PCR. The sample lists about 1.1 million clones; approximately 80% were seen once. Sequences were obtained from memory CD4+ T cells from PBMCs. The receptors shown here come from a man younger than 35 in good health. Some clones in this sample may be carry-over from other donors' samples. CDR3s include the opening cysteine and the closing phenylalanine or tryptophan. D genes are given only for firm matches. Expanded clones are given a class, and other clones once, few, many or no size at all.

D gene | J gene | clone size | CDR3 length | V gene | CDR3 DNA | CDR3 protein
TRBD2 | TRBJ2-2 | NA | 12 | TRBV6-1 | TGTGCCAGCAGGGGAGCGGGGAGGGAGCTGTTTTTT | CASRGAGRELFF
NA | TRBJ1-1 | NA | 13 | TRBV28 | TGTGCCAGCAGGGAAAGGGGCCGCACTGAAGCTTTCTTT | CASRERGRTEAFF
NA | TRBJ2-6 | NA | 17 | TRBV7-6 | TGTGCCAGCAGCTTAGGATTGATGGAGTCTGGGGCCAACGTCCTGACTTTC | CASSLGLMESGANVLTF
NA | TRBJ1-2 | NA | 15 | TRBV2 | TGTGCCAGCATCCGCGAGGCAGCCGCAAACTATGGCTACACCTTC | CASIREAAANYGYTF
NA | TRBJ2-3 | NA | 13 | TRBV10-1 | TGCGCCAGCAGTGAAGCGACGCGGAATACGCAGTATTTT | CASSEATRNTQYF
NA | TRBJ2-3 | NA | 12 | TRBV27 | TGTGCCAGCAGCCCACGCCAAAGGGCGCAGTATTTT | CASSPRQRAQYF
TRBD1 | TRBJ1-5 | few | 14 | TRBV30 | TGTGCCTGGAGTGTAACAGGGGGCGGTCAGCCCCAGCATTTT | CAWSVTGGGQPQHF
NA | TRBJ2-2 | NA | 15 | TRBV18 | TGTGCCAGCTCACCATCGTCTTTTACGACCGGGGAGCTGTTTTTT | CASSPSSFTTGELFF
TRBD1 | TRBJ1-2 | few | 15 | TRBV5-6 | TGTGCCAGCAGCTCAGACCCGACAGGGGGCTATGGCTACACCTTC | CASSSDPTGGYGYTF
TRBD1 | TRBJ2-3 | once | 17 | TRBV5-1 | TGCGCCAGCAGCGCGACCCGGGACAGACATAGCACAGATACGCAGTATTTT | CASSATRDRHSTDTQYF
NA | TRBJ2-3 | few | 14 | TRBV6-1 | TGTGCCAGCAGTCCGTCAAGAACGTGGGCTACGCAGTATTTT | CASSPSRTWATQYF
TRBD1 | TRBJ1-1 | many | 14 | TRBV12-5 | TGTGCTAGTGGTTTGGGACAGGGGAACACTGAAGCTTTCTTT | CASGLGQGNTEAFF
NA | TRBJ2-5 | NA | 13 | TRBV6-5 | TGTGCCAGCAGTGGCGGCAGGAGAGAGACCCAGTACTTC | CASSGGRRETQYF
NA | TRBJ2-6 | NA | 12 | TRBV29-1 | TGCAGCGTTGACTCAGGGGCCAACGTCCTGACTTTC | CSVDSGANVLTF
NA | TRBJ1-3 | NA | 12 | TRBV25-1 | TGTGCCAGCAGTAACTCTGGAAACACCATATATTTT | CASSNSGNTIYF
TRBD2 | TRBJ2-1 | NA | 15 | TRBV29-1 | TGCAGCGAATCCACTAGCGGGAGAGGCTACAATGAGCAGTTCTTC | CSESTSGRGYNEQFF
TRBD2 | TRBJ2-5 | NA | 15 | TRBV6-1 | TGTGCCAGCGGATGGGGACTAGCGGGAGCAGAGACCCAGTACTTC | CASGWGLAGAETQYF
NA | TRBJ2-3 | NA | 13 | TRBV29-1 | TGCAGCGTTAGCGGACAGTTAGAGGATACGCAGTATTTT | CSVSGQLEDTQYF